The sequence of this T cell receptor (beta chain) was determined in a study of blood T cell repertoires in COVID-19. TCRdb's table, derived via immunoSEQ multiplex PCR, lists solely in-frame clones and lacks some. The profile shows about 150,000 clones, approximately 78% of them singletons. This clone showed up many times. This CDR3 is 16 amino acids long. CDR1 is MNHEY and CDR2 is SVGAGI in the germline V gene. Trimming cost V 4 bases and J 4 bases; bases outside gene matches: 10. Everyone who took part was 18 to 89 years old, and they came from 24 US areas. The chain recombines TRBV6-5 with TRBJ1-2, with 9 bases aligning to TRBD1. This TCR was sampled from a woman between 50 and 59 years old who had recovered from COVID-19. Sequencing used PBMCs or T cells enriched from blood (not recorded which). CDR3 loop: CASSSVQGAALYGYTF. In nucleotides, the CDR3 is TGTGCCAGCAGTTCCGTACAGGGGGCCGCCCTCTATGGCTACACCTTC.